Only one count was recorded for the clone carrying this TCR beta chain. Antigen specificity is unknown. The sample comes from a study of lymphopenia after photon versus proton radiotherapy. Study-wide results and limits: Post-nadir diversity loss with photons came from oligoclonal expansion, particularly CD8+ Temra cells. Relative stability marked proton patients; photon patients lost diversity and naive cells. Post-nadir TCR diversity decline inversely tracked overall survival among those who died. Survival link was tested only in deceased patients; proton benefit remains a possibility.

The CDR3 runs 14 residues. V lost 2 bases to trimming and J lost 5 bases, with 13 bases between them. CDR1 is SGHDT and CDR2 is YYEEEE in the germline V gene. Sequencing used immunoSEQ multiplex PCR; TCRdb keeps in-frame clones, though not all of them. The sample lists approximately 170,000 clones, approximately 91% seen once, with about 4.7% in the top ten. This sample comprised peripheral blood, obtained from a patient treated with photon-based radiotherapy. The TCR originated in a man in his fifties or sixties with gastric cancer. The chain has TRBV5-6 and TRBJ2-5, with a weak D call TRBD2 (6 bases). For the CDR3, the DNA is TGTGCCAGCAGCTTTGGAGGGAGGTGGGAGACCCAGTACTTC. Translated, it gives CASSFGGRWETQYF.